The source of this T cell receptor beta chain is a study of blood T cell repertoires in COVID-19. Study overall: Samples of COVID-19 (acute and convalescent) were obtained from the United States, Italy and Spain. Nucleic acid was either cDNA or gDNA, and it came from T cells, B-cell-depleted T cells, or PBMCs.

Original data processing: Estimation of nucleated cell counts was performed using reference gene primer amplification. Sequencing used immunoSEQ multiplex PCR; TCRdb keeps in-frame clones, though not all of them. V and J calls plus clone size are reproduced from that table; the DNA served to infer D and trimming. The table records around 250,000 clones, 70% to 90% of them present only once. Germline assignment: CDR1 MDHEN and CDR2 SYDVKM. The CDR3 length is 13 residues. Comment on this clone: A read error may account for a junction end that differs from germline.

This TCR was recovered from a man in his sixties with acute or convalescent COVID-19. Sequenced sample: peripheral blood. This chain joins TRBV28 and TRBJ1-1; 7 positions agree with TRBD1. In DNA form, the CDR3 reads TGTGCCAGCATCACGGACAGGTCCAAAAGCTTGAGGTTT. Its protein product is CASITDRSKSLRF.